These 6 T cell receptor beta chains were sequenced from one sample in a study of identical twins. In TCRdb, the 5' RACE reads were re-called with MiXCR into one record per CDR3 protein. The sample has around 340,000 distinct CDR3 sequences, more than 9% seen once. These data also formed part of another study, on yellow fever vaccine responses in identical twins.

Material for sequencing was CD8+ T cells sorted from blood. The receptors stem from a woman between 18 and 29 years old in good health.

The CDR3 protein is CASSSGTGFQPQHF. The CDR3 DNA is TGTGCCAGCAGCTCCGGGACAGGGTTTCAGCCCCAGCATTTT. This sequence joins TRBV5-6 and TRBJ1-5; 9 nucleotides agree with TRBD1. The CDR3 contains 14 residues. Per the germline V gene, CDR1 is SGHDT and CDR2 is YYEEEE. V trimming: 3 bases; J trimming: 6 bases; junction bases outside the gene matches: 4.

This clonotype was picked up many times. V gene TRBV12-3 or TRBV12-4 combines with J gene TRBJ2-2, with D hard to call. The ends were cut back, 3 bases at V and 0 bases at J, with 8 bases in the middle. The CDR3 covers 15 residues. CDR3 protein: CASSFLQANTGELFF. CDR3 coding DNA: TGTGCCAGCAGTTTTCTCCAGGCGAACACCGGGGAGCTGTTTTTT.

This clonotype came up a few times. The J gene is TRBJ2-5, the V gene TRBV24-1; possibly TRBD1 or TRBD2 for D (5 bases each). Germline lookup yields CDR1 KGHDR and CDR2 SFDVKD. CDR3 size: 13 residues. V dropped 2 bases and J dropped 5 bases, with 8 bases sitting between them. CDR3 DNA sequence: TGTGCCACCAGTGATTGGGGGTTGGAGACCCAGTACTTC. Translation gives CATSDWGLETQYF.

J is TRBJ2-1 and V is TRBV7-9, with 10 bases that match TRBD2. This CDR3 comprises 14 residues. Losses at the gene ends were 7 bases for V and 5 bases for J; bases not matched to a gene: 5. CDR1 is SEHNR, CDR2 FQNEAQ, per germline (reference sequence). The CDR3 DNA sequence: TGTGCCAGCATCCTAGCGGGAGTCGACAATGAGCAGTTCTTC. Amino acid sequence: CASILAGVDNEQFF.

This sequence joins TRBV7-6 and TRBJ2-7; perhaps TRBD2 as D (7 bases). The CDR3 spans 16 residues. With 5 bases removed from V and 0 bases from J, the gap between germline ends came to 17 bases. Looked up from germline, CDR1 is SGHVS and CDR2 is FNYEAQ. CDR3 sequence: CASSPLGGQYSYEQYF. The CDR3 bases are TGTGCCAGCAGCCCCCTGGGGGGGCAGTACTCCTACGAGCAGTACTTC.

This clonotype was recorded a few times. The chain uses TRBV20-1 and TRBJ2-1; 10 bases align to TRBD2. Germline values: CDR1 DFQATT, CDR2 SNEGSKA (reference sequence). The CDR3 length is 13 residues. After removal of 5 bases from V and 7 bases from J, the junction contained 5 bases not matched to a gene. The CDR3 sequence is CSAFPSGSNEQFF. CDR3 DNA sequence: TGCAGTGCTTTCCCTAGCGGGAGTAATGAGCAGTTCTTC.